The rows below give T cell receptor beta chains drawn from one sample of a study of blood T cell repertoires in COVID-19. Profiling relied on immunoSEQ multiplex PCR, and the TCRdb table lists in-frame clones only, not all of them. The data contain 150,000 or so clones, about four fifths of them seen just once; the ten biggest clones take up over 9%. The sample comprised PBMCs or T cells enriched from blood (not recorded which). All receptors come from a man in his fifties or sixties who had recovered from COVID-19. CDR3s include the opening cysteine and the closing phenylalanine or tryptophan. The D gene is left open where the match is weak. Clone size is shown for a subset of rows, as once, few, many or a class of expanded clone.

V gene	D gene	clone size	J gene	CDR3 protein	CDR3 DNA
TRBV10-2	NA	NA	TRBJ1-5	CASSEGHFNQPQHF	TGCGCCAGCAGTGAAGGACATTTTAATCAGCCCCAGCATTTT
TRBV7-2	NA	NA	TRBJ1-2	CASSLGVGARGYTF	TGTGCCAGCAGCTTAGGTGTGGGGGCCCGGGGCTACACCTTC
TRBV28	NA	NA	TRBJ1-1	CASYRQVMMNTEAFF	TGTGCCAGCTACCGACAGGTAATGATGAACACTGAAGCTTTCTTT
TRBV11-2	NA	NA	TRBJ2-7	CASSLVGGSYEQYF	TGTGCCAGCAGCTTAGTCGGCGGCTCCTACGAGCAGTACTTC
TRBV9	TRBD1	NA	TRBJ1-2	CASSVDGTGSYGYTF	TGTGCCAGCAGCGTAGACGGGACAGGGTCGTATGGCTACACCTTC
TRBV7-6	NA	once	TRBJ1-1	CASSPEGRGNTEAFF	TGTGCCAGCAGCCCCGAAGGGAGGGGGAACACTGAAGCTTTCTTT
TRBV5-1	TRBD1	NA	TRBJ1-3	CASSHGQGSGNTIYF	TGCGCCAGCAGCCATGGACAGGGCTCTGGAAACACCATATATTTT
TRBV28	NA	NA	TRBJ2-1	CASREGQHYNEQFF	TGTGCCAGCAGGGAGGGACAGCACTACAATGAGCAGTTCTTC
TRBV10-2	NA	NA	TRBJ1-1	CASGRENTEAFF	TGCGCCAGCGGCAGGGAAAACACTGAAGCTTTCTTT
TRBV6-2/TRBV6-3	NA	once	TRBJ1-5	CASSLIQGPVRQPQHF	TGTGCCAGCAGCTTAATACAGGGCCCAGTGCGACAGCCCCAGCATTTT
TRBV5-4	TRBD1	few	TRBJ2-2	CASSRDRGQEAGELFF	TGTGCCAGCAGCCGGGACAGGGGGCAAGAGGCCGGGGAGCTGTTTTTT
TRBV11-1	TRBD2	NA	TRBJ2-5	CASSLSSGGWGETQYF	TGTGCCAGCAGCTTAAGTAGCGGGGGATGGGGAGAGACCCAGTACTTC
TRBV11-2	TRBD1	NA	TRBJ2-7	CASKGQGAYEQYF	TGTGCCAGCAAGGGACAGGGGGCTTACGAGCAGTACTTC
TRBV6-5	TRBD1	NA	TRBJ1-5	CASRQGALNQPQHF	TGTGCCAGCCGACAGGGGGCCCTCAATCAGCCCCAGCATTTT
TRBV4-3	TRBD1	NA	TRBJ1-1	CASSQDYRTGTEAFF	TGCGCCAGCAGCCAGGATTACAGGACAGGCACTGAAGCTTTCTTT
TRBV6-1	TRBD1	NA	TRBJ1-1	CASSVKPTGGATEAFF	TGTGCCAGCAGTGTGAAGCCCACAGGGGGCGCGACTGAAGCTTTCTTT
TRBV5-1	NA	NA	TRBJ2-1	CASSFLLPPESYNEQFF	TGCGCCAGCAGCTTTTTACTCCCTCCTGAATCCTACAATGAGCAGTTCTTC
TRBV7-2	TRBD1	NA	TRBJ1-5	CASSRGDRNQPQHF	TGTGCCAGCAGCCGGGGGGACAGGAATCAGCCCCAGCATTTT
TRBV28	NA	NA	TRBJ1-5	CASSHRQGYNQPQHF	TGTGCCAGCAGTCACCGGCAGGGCTATAATCAGCCCCAGCATTTT
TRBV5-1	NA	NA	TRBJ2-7	CASSLPQGLNYEQYF	TGCGCCAGCAGCTTACCACAGGGTTTAAACTACGAGCAGTACTTC
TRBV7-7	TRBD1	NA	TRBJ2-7	CASSPGTGGFYEQYF	TGTGCTAGCAGCCCCGGGACAGGGGGCTTCTACGAGCAGTACTTC
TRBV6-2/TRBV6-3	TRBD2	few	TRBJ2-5	CASSDGTRGYQETQYF	TGTGCCAGCAGTGACGGGACTAGAGGCTATCAAGAGACCCAGTACTTC
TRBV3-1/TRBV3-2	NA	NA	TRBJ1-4	CASSQARQSCNEKLFF	TGTGCCAGCAGCCAAGCCAGACAGTCCTGTAATGAAAAACTGTTTTTT
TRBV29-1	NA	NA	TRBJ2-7	CSAGPRGEGEQYF	TGCAGCGCTGGGCCCAGGGGAGAGGGCGAGCAGTACTTC